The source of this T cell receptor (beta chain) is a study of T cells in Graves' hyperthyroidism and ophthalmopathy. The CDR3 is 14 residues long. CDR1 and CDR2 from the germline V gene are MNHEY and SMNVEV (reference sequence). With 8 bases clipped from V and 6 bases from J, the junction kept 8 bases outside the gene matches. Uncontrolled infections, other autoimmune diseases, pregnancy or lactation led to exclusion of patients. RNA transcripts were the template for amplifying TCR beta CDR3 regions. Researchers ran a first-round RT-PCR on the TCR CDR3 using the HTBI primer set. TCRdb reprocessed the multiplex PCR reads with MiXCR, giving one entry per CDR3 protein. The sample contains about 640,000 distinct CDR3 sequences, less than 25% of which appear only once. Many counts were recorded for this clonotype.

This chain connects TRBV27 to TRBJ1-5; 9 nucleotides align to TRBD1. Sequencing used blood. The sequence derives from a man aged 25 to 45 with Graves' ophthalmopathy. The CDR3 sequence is CASGGTGRVQPQHF. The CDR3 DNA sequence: TGTGCCAGCGGGGGGACAGGGCGGGTTCAGCCCCAGCATTTT.